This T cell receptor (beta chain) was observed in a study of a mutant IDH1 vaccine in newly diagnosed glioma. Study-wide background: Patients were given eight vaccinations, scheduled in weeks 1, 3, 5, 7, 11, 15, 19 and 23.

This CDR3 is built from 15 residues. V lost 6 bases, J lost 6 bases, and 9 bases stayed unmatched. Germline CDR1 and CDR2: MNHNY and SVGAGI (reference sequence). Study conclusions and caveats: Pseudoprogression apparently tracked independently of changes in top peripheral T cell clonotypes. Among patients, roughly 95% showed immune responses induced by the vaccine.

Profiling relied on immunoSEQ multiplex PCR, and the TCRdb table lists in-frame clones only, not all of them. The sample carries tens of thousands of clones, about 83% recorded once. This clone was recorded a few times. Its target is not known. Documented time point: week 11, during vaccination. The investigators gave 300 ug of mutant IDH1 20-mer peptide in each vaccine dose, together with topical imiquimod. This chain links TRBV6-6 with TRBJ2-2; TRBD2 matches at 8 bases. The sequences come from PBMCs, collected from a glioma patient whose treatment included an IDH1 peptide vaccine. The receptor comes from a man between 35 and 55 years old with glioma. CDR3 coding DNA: TGTGCCAGCAGACCCCCGGGACTAGGGTCCGGGGAGCTGTTTTTT. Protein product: CASRPPGLGSGELFF.